The T cell receptor (beta chain) under discussion was sequenced for a study of cytomegalovirus exposure and HLA in healthy donors. Points from the study as a whole: Rarity held for most TCR sequences, but there were some public TCRs that occurred in many donors. Among the most significant clusters, several appeared linked to common viral pathogens in a later analysis. Under in vitro conditions, a few CMV-associated chains were confirmed as specific for CMV antigens.

There are 14 residues in the CDR3. Germline V gene data show CDR1 as SGHNT and CDR2 as YYREEE (reference sequence). V was cut by 10 bases and J by 5 bases, with 21 bases left in between. On this clone: As yet, its antigen is unknown.

PCR amplification relied on 60 Vbeta primers (plus 13 Jbeta primers). Libraries were prepared by immunoSEQ multiplex PCR; TCRdb keeps only in-frame clonotypes and omits some of them. The sample has roughly 190,000 clones, 70% to 80% seen once. These donors counted as nominally healthy when sampled, but unrecorded immune exposures were likely. The sequence was collected from a girl aged 5 to 17 in good health and CMV-seropositive. V and J are TRBV5-4 and TRBJ2-5; possible D gene TRBD1, 7 bases. Sequencing was carried out using PBMCs. The CDR3 DNA follows: TGTGCCCGCCCACAGGAGGGGGCCGGGGAGACCCAGTACTTC. Amino acid sequence: CARPQEGAGETQYF. Full variable domain (remainder filled in from reference TRBV5-4 and TRBJ2-5): ETGVTQSPTHLIKTRGQQVTLRCSSQSGHNTVSWYQQALGQGPQFIFQYYREEENGRGNFPPRFSGLQFPNYSSELNVNALELDDSALYLCARPQEGAGETQYFGPGTRLLVL.